This T cell receptor (beta chain) stems from a study of cytotoxic CD8 clonotypes in ibrutinib-treated CLL. Study details: Samples averaged roughly 260,000 productive templates and 94,082 productive rearrangements. Whole-study findings and limits: Sample timing was unmatched between remission and later-progressing patients; lymph nodes unstudied.

Of note for this clone: The antigen remains unidentified.

Per the germline V gene, CDR1 is MNHEY and CDR2 is SVGAGI. The ends were cut back, 6 bases at V and 0 bases at J, with 7 bases in the middle. This CDR3 is built from 13 residues. Researchers set a sequencing depth target of 1 in 200,000 to 1 in 1 million T cells. Generated by immunoSEQ multiplex PCR, the TCRdb table keeps only in-frame clones and is missing some. The data show under 75,000 clones, about 65% seen once. The source is a human donor with chronic lymphocytic leukemia. V is TRBV6-5 and J is TRBJ2-3; D unresolved. This specimen consisted of PBMCs, obtained after 12 months of ibrutinib treatment. The CDR3 DNA reads TGTGCCAGCAGCCGGCCTAGCACAGATACGCAGTATTTT. Its protein product is CASSRPSTDTQYF.